This T cell receptor (beta chain) was observed in a study of blood T cell repertoires in COVID-19. The CDR3 is 14 residues long. J lost 3 bases, V lost 6 bases, and 3 bases had no gene match. The V gene's germline CDR1 is MNHEY and CDR2 SMNVEV (reference sequence). In the source study's methods: Nucleated cell counts were estimated from reference gene primer amplification. The repertoire was sequenced with immunoSEQ multiplex PCR; TCRdb's copy has only in-frame clones and lacks some. For V, J and clone size, that table is used; D and trimming come from the DNA. The sample lists 150,000 to 200,000 clones; about nine tenths were seen once. The sample holds one count of this clone.

The chain is built from TRBV27 and TRBJ2-7; 12 bases line up with TRBD1. The TCR comes from a man between 65 and 79 years old with active or convalescent COVID-19. The sample taken for sequencing was peripheral blood. The CDR3 DNA follows: TGTGCCAGCAGCGGGACAGGGGGCAGCTACGAGCAGTACTTC. Encoded protein: CASSGTGGSYEQYF.